This T cell receptor (beta chain) came from a study of blood T cell repertoires in COVID-19. This CDR3 spans 14 amino acids. With V trimmed by 7 bases and J by 4 bases, 12 bases remained unmatched. Germline V lookup: CDR1 GTSNPN, CDR2 SVGIG (reference sequence). As handled by the study authors: Amplifying reference gene primers gave estimates of nucleated cell counts. TCRdb's table, derived via immunoSEQ multiplex PCR, lists solely in-frame clones and lacks some. V, J and clone size reflect that table, while D and trimming were determined from the DNA. Here the sample spans around 100,000 clones, around 85% being singletons.

The V and J genes are TRBV30 and TRBJ1-2; TRBD1 agrees at 7 bases. This sequence was found in a man between 65 and 85 years old with active or convalescent COVID-19. The sample was peripheral blood. CDR3 amino acids: CASLRGGYTYGYTF. CDR3 in DNA: TGTGCCTCCCTAAGAGGGGGCTACACCTATGGCTACACCTTC.